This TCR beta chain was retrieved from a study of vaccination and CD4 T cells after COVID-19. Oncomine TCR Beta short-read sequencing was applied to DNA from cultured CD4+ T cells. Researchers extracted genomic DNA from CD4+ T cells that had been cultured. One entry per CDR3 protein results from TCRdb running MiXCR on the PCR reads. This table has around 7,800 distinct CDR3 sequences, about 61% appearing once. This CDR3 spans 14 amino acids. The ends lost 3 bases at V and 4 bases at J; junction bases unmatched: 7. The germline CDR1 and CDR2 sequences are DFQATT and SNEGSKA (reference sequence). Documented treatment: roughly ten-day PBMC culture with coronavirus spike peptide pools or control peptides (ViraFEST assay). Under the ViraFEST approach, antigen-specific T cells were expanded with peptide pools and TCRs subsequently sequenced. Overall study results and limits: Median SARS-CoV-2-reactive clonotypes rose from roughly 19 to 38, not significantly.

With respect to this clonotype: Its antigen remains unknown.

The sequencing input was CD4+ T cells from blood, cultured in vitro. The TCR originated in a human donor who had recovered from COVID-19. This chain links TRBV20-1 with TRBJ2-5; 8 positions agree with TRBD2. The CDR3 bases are TGCAGTGCTAGGGTGGGACTAGGGGGAGAGACCCAGTACTTC. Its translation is CSARVGLGGETQYF.